Below, 8 T cell receptor beta chains from the same sample are listed, as sequenced in a study of yellow fever vaccine responses in identical twins. A single record per CDR3 protein comes from TCRdb applying MiXCR to the RT-PCR reads. The data contain some 15,000 distinct CDR3 sequences, approximately 84% of them singletons. The sequencing used T cells from blood (PBMCs), unsorted or a sorted subset (not recorded which), collected before or after yellow fever vaccination (not recorded which). The receptors come from a woman younger than 35 who received the yellow fever vaccine.

V gene TRBV10-3 combines with J gene TRBJ2-7; perhaps TRBD1 as D (6 bases). The CDR3 has 16 residues. V was pared by 3 bases and J by 5 bases, with 20 bases between. Germline V gives CDR1 ENHRY, CDR2 SYGVKD. The CDR3 loop is CAISDLAAQGDHEQYF. The CDR3 DNA is TGTGCCATCAGTGACCTGGCCGCACAGGGAGACCACGAGCAGTACTTC.

The chain employs TRBV6-1 and TRBJ1-1; D not resolved. V was trimmed by 5 bases and J by 5 bases, leaving 12 bases between them. The CDR3 length is 13 residues. Germline V gene data show CDR1 as MNHNS and CDR2 as SASEGT. The CDR3 nucleotides read TGTGCCAGCAGTATCAAGGGTCTGACTGAAGCTTTCTTT. It codes for CASSIKGLTEAFF.

This clonotype was recorded once. The rearrangement joins TRBV15 to TRBJ2-1, with 8 bases that match TRBD1. The CDR3 runs to 14 residues. Per the germline V gene, CDR1 is LNHNV and CDR2 is YYDKDF (reference sequence). With 4 bases clipped from V and 8 bases from J, the junction kept 7 bases outside the gene matches. CDR3 DNA: TGTGCCACCAGCATCACAGGACAGGGCGATGAGCAGTTCTTC. It translates to CATSITGQGDEQFF.

This clonotype occurred a few times. V and J are TRBV11-3 and TRBJ1-4; no definite D call. V was clipped by 5 bases and J by 0 bases, with 4 bases between them. The CDR3 spans 13 residues. CDR1 and CDR2 (germline): SGHNT, YENEEA. CDR3: CASSLSTNEKLFF. In DNA form, the CDR3 reads TGTGCCAGCAGCCTATCAACTAATGAAAAACTGTTTTTT.

The chain has TRBV25-1 and TRBJ2-7; D may be TRBD2 (6 bases). The CDR3 contains 13 residues. Germline CDR1 MGHDK, CDR2 SYGVNS. Trimming removed 1 base from V and 4 bases from J, with 8 bases in between. CDR3 protein: CASSESGTYEQYF. In nucleotides, the CDR3 is TGTGCCAGCAGTGAATCGGGGACTTACGAGCAGTACTTC.

The gene calls are TRBV29-1 and TRBJ2-3; 11 bases map to TRBD2. CDR1 and CDR2 (germline): SQVTM, ANQGSEA. This CDR3 has 12 residues. With 7 bases clipped from V and 7 bases from J, the junction kept 4 bases outside the gene matches. CDR3 in DNA: TGCAGCGGCACTAGCGGGAGTTATACGCAGTATTTT. It codes for CSGTSGSYTQYF.

The gene calls are TRBV29-1 and TRBJ2-1, with no clear D. The CDR3 sequence is 12 residues long. Germline V gene lookup returns CDR1 SQVTM and CDR2 ANQGSEA. Trimming pared 4 bases from V and 6 bases from J, leaving 10 bases between. CDR3 in DNA: TGCAGCGTTGCATTAGGGCCCAATGAGCAGTTCTTC. Translating gives CSVALGPNEQFF.

The chain combines TRBV13 with TRBJ1-1, with TRBD1 matching over 7 bases. The length of the CDR3 is 13 residues. Germline V gene data show CDR1 as PRHDT and CDR2 as FYEKMQ (reference sequence). With V trimmed by 5 bases and J by 4 bases, 4 bases remained unmatched. CDR3 region: CASSTGEATEAFF. The CDR3 DNA is TGTGCCAGCAGCACAGGGGAGGCCACTGAAGCTTTCTTT.